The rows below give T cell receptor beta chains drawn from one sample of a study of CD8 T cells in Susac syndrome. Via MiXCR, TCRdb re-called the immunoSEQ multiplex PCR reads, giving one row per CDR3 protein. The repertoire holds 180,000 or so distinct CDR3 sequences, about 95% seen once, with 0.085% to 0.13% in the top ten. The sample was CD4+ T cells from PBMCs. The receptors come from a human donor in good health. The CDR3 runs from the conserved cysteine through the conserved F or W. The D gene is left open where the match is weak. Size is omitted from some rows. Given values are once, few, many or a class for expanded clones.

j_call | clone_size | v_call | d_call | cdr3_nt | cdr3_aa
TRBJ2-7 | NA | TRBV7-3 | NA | TGTGCCAGCAGCTTAAATCGTGGTCGCGAGCAGTACTTC | CASSLNRGREQYF
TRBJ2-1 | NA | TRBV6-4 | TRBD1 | TGTGCCAGCAGTCCCCCAGGGGGCGATTATTTCTTCGATGAGCAGTTCTTC | CASSPPGGDYFFDEQFF
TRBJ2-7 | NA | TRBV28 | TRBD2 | TGTGCCAGACTCGGGGGGGGATTTCACTACGAGCAGTACTTC | CARLGGGFHYEQYF
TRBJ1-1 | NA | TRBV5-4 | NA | TGTGCCAGCAGCTTGGTTGGGACCATGAACACTGAAGCTTTCTTT | CASSLVGTMNTEAFF
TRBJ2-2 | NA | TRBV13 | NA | TGTGCCAGCAGCTCACCCGCGGGCGGGCCCGGGAAGCTGTTTTTT | CASSSPAGGPGKLFF
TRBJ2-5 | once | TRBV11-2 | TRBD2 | TGTGCCAGCAGCTCGGGAGGCGGTAGAGAGACCCAGTACTTC | CASSSGGGRETQYF
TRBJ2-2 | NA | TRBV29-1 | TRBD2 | TGCAGCGCTCAGGGACTACAGAACACCGGGGAGCTGTTTTTT | CSAQGLQNTGELFF
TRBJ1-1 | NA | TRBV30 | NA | TGTGCCTGGAGTACACAGGGGAACACTGAAGCTTTCTTT | CAWSTQGNTEAFF
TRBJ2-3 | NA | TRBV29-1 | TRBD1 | TGCAGCGTCCGACAGGGGGCATTCACAGATACGCAGTATTTT | CSVRQGAFTDTQYF
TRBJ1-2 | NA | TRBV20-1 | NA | TGCAGTGCTAGAGATTTATGGGTTGGCTACACCTTC | CSARDLWVGYTF
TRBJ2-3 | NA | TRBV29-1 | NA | TGCAGCGTTGAAACAGGCTACCGGTATTTT | CSVETGYRYF
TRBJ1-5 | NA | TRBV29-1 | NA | TGCAGCGTCTCCGTGGGCTTCAATCAGCCCCAGCATTTT | CSVSVGFNQPQHF
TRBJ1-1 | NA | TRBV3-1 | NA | TGTGCCAGCAGCCAAGGAGTGGGGGAGGGTACTGAAGCTTTCTTT | CASSQGVGEGTEAFF
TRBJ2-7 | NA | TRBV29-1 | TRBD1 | TGCAGCGTTGCTAAGGACAGGGGTCACGAGCAGTACTTC | CSVAKDRGHEQYF
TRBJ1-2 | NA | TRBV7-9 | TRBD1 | TGTGCCAGCAGCAGGGGGACAGGGGACTATGGCTACACCTTC | CASSRGTGDYGYTF
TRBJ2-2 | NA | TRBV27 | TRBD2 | TGTGCCAGCAGCCCGGGACTAGCGTCATTGACCGGGGAGCTGTTTTTT | CASSPGLASLTGELFF
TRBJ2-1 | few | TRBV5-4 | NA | TGTGCCAGCAGTATGGCGGACAATGAGCAGTTCTTC | CASSMADNEQFF
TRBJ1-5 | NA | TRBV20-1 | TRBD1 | TGCAGTGCTAGACTGGGACAGGGACATAGCAATCAGCCCCAGCATTTT | CSARLGQGHSNQPQHF
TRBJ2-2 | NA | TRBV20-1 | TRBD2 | TGCAGTGCTAGATACGGGAGGGCCGGCGGGGAGCTGTTTTTT | CSARYGRAGGELFF
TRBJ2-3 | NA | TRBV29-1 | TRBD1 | TGCAGCGTCATCCGGACAGGCAGGACAGATACGCAGTATTTT | CSVIRTGRTDTQYF
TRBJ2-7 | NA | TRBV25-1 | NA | TGTGCCAGCAGTGATTCAGGGACCAGCGGCTACGAGCAGTACTTC | CASSDSGTSGYEQYF
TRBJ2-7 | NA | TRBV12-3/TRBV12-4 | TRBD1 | TGTGCCAGCAGTCGATCCACGGACAGGGATGGATACGAGCAGTACTTC | CASSRSTDRDGYEQYF
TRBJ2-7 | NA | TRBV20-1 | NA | TGCAGTGCTAGGGCCCCGGGACGGACCTACGAGCAGTACTTC | CSARAPGRTYEQYF
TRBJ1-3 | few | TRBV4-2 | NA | TGTGCCAGCAGCCAAGATTCTTCCTCATACACCATATATTTT | CASSQDSSSYTIYF
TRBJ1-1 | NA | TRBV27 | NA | TGTGCCAGCAGTTCTCCTCCATTGAACACTGAAGCTTTCTTT | CASSSPPLNTEAFF
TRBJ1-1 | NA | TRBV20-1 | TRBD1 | TGCAGTGCCGACAGGGGAACTAACACTGAAGCTTTCTTT | CSADRGTNTEAFF
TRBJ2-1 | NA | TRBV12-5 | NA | TGTGCTAGTGGTTTGGACCTGTGGGCGGAGCAGTTCTTC | CASGLDLWAEQFF
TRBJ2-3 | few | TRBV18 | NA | TGTGCCAGCTCACCTCCGAGCACAGATACGCAGTATTTT | CASSPPSTDTQYF
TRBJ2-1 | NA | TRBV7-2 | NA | TGTGCCAGCAGCTTAGGGCTAGAATACAATGAGCAGTTCTTC | CASSLGLEYNEQFF
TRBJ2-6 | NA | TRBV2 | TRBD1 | TGTGCCAGGGGGACAGGGGGCACTGGGGCCAACGTCCTGACTTTC | CARGTGGTGANVLTF
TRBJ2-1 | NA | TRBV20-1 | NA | TGCAGTGCACCAAGAGGTTTCAATGAGCAGTTCTTC | CSAPRGFNEQFF
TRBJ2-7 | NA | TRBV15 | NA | TGTGCCACCAGCAGAGTAAGGCAGGGCTACGAGCAGTACTTC | CATSRVRQGYEQYF
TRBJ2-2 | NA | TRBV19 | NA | TGTGCCAGTAGCCCCCAGGGCAGGGGCACCGGGGAGCTGTTTTTT | CASSPQGRGTGELFF
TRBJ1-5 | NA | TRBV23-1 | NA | TGCGCCAGCAGTCAAGGAAAGACAGTCCTTAGCGTGAATCAGCCCCAGCATTTT | CASSQGKTVLSVNQPQHF
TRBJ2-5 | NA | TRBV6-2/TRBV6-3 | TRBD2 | TGTGCCAGCAGTTACCGGGAGGGACCCGGGACCCAGTACTTC | CASSYREGPGTQYF
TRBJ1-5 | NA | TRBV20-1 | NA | TGCAGTGCTCAACAGGGAAAGGAGCCCCAGCATTTT | CSAQQGKEPQHF
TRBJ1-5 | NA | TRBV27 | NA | TGTGCCAGCAGTTTACGAGTGTTCGGGCAGCCCCAGCATTTT | CASSLRVFGQPQHF
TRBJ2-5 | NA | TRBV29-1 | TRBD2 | TGCAGCGTCGATACTTGGGTAGCGGGAGACGAGACCCAGTACTTC | CSVDTWVAGDETQYF
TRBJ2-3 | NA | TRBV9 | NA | TGTGCCAGCAGCGGCCGACAGGAGAGCACAGATACGCAGTATTTT | CASSGRQESTDTQYF
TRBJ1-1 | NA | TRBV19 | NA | TGTGCCAGTAGTTCCACCCGGGAGACTGAAGCTTTCTTT | CASSSTRETEAFF
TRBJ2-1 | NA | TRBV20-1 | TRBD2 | TGCAGTACGACTAGCGGGAGGGCACCAGACAATGAGCAGTTCTTC | CSTTSGRAPDNEQFF